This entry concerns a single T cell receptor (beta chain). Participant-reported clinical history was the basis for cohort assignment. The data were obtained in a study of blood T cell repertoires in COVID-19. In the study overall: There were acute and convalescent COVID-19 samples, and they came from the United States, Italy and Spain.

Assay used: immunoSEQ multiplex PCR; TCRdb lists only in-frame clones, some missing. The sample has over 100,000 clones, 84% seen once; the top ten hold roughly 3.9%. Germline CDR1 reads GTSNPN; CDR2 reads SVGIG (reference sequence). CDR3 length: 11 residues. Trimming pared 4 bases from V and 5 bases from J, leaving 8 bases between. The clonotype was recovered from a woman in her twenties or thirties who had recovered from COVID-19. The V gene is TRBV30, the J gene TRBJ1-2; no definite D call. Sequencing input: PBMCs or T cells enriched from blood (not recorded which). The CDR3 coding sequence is TGTGCCTGGACTCCGGGGTATGGCTACACCTTC. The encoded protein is CAWTPGYGYTF.